This T cell receptor (beta chain) was observed in a study of siplizumab effects on memory and regulatory T cells. TCR templates, some 10^5 per sample, were assayed. Here immunoSEQ multiplex PCR was the method, and the copy in TCRdb shows in-frame clones only, minus some. The sample consists of over 85,000 clones, roughly 92% of them appearing once. In the case of this clone: Its antigen is unknown.

Overall study results and limits: Most alloreactive clones went unmapped to unstimulated subsets; only a minor fraction mapped.

Sequenced: CD4+ T cells sorted from blood. This sequence was found in a human donor in good health.

CDR3 sequence reads: CAISESAEPGYTF. The DNA of the CDR3 is TGTGCCATCAGTGAGTCAGCGGAGCCCGGCTACACCTTC. The V and J genes are TRBV10-3 and TRBJ1-2; D is uncertain. This CDR3 contains 13 residues. Germline CDR1 reads ENHRY; CDR2 reads SYGVKD. Trimming took off 0 bases at V and 8 bases at J, with 10 bases between the two ends.